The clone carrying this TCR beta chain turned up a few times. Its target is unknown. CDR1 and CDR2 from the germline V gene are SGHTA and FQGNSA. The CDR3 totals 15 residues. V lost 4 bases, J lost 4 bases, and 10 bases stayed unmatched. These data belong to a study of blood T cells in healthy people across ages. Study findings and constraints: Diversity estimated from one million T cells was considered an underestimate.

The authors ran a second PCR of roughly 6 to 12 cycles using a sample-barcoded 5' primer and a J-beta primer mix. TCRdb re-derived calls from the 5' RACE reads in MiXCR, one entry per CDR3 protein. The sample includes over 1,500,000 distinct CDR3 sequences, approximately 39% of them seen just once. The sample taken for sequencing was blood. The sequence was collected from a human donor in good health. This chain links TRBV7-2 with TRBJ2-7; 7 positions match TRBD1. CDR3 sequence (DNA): TGTGCCAGCAGCTCGCCTTTCAGGGGGAGATACGAGCAGTACTTC. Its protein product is CASSSPFRGRYEQYF.